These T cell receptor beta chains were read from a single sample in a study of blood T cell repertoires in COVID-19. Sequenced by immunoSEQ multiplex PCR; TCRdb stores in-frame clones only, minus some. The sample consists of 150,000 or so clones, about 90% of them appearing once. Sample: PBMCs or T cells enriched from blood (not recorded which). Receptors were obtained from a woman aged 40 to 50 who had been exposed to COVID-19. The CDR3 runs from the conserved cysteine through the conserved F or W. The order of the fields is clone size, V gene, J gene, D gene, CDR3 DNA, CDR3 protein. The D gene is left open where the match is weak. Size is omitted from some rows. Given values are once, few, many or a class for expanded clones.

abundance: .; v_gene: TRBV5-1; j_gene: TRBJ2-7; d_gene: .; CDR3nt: TGCGCCAGCAGCTTATTTTCCCGAATCCCCAGCTCCTACGAGCAGTACTTC; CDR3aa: CASSLFSRIPSSYEQYF
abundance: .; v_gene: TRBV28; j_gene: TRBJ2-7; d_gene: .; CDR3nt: TGTGCCAGCAGTTTACTCAGGGACTCCTACGAGCAGTACTTC; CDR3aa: CASSLLRDSYEQYF
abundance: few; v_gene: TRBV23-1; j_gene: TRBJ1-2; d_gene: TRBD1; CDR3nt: TGCGCCAGCAGCCAAAACACGGGGCAGGGGGTAAATGGCTACACCTTC; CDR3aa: CASSQNTGQGVNGYTF
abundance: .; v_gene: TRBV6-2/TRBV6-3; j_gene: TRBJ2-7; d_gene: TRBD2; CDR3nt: TGTGCCAGCAGTTTGGGGACTAGCGGATACGAGCAGTACTTC; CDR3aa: CASSLGTSGYEQYF
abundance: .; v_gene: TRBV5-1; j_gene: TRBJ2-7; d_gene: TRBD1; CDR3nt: TGCGCCAGCAGCTTGGATGGACAGGTCCTGTACGAGCAGTACTTC; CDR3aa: CASSLDGQVLYEQYF
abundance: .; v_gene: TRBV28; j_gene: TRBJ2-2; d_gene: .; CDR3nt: TGTGCCAGCAGTTCCCGACAGAACACCGGGGAGCTGTTTTTT; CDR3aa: CASSSRQNTGELFF
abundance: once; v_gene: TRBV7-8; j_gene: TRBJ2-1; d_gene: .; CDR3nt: TGTGCCAGCAGCTCCTCTGGCGACAAGACCTACAATGAGCAGTTCTTC; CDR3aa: CASSSSGDKTYNEQFF
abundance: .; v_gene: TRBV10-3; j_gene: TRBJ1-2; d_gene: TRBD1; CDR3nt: TGTGCCATCAGTGAGTCGAGGACAGGGGAGGGCTACACCTTC; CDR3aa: CAISESRTGEGYTF
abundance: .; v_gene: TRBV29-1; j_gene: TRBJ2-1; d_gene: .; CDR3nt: TGCAGCGTCATAGACAATGAGCAGTTCTTC; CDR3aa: CSVIDNEQFF
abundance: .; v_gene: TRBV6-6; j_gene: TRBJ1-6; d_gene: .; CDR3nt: TGTGCCAGCACCCCAGCGGGGGGTTCGCCCCTCCACTTT; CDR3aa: CASTPAGGSPLHF
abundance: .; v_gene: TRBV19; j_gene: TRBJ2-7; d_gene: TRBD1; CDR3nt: TGTGCCAGTAGCCTTAATAGCAGGGGGATCTACGAGCAGTACTTC; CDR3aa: CASSLNSRGIYEQYF
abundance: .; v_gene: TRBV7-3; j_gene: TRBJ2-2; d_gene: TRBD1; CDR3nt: TGTGCCAGCAGCATGACAGGGGATGGAAACACCGGGGAGCTGTTTTTT; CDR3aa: CASSMTGDGNTGELFF
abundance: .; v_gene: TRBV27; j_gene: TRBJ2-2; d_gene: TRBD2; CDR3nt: TGTGCCAGCAGCTCTCTAGCGGGAGGGCTGGGCGGGGAGCTGTTTTTT; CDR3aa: CASSSLAGGLGGELFF
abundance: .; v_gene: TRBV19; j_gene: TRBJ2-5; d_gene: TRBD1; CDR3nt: TGTGCCAGTAGTCGATTGGGACAGAGTCAAGAGACCCAGTACTTC; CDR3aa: CASSRLGQSQETQYF
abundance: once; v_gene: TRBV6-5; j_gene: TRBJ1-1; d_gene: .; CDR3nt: TGTGCCAGCAGTTTGGTAGAACACACTGAAGCTTTCTTT; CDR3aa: CASSLVEHTEAFF
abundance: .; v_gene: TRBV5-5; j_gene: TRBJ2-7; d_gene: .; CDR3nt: TGTGCCAGCAGCCGACAGGATGCCTACGAGCAGTACTTC; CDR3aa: CASSRQDAYEQYF
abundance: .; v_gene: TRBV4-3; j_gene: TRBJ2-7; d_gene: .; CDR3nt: TGCGCCAGCAGCCAAGACACCCGACAGCGCCACTCCTACGAGCAGTACTTC; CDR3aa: CASSQDTRQRHSYEQYF
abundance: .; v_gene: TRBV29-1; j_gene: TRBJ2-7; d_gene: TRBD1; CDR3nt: TGCAGCGTTTATGGGGACAGGGGTTCGTATCAGTACTTC; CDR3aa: CSVYGDRGSYQYF
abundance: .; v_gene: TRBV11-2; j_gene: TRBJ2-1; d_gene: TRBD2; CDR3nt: TGTGCCAGCAGCCCTGGGACTAGCGGGGGAAACCGGTTCTTC; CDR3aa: CASSPGTSGGNRFF
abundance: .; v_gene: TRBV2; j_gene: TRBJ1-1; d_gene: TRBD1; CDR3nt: TGTGCCAGCAGTGTAACTACGACAGGGACTTTCTTT; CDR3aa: CASSVTTTGTFF
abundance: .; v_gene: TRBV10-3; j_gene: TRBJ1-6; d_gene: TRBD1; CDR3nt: TGTGCCATCAAGTCCGACAGGGGGCTATCACCCCTCCACTTT; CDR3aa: CAIKSDRGLSPLHF
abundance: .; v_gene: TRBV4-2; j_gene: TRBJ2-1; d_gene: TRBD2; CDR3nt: TGTGCCAGCAGCCATCCTACTAGCGGGCTTGACAATGAGCAGTTCTTC; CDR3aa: CASSHPTSGLDNEQFF
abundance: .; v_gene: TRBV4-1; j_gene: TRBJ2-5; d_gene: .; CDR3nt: TGCGCCAGCAGCCCCGAGGGTTACGAGACCCAGTACTTC; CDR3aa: CASSPEGYETQYF
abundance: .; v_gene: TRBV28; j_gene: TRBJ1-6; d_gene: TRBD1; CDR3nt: TGTGCCAGCGGGACAGGGTATTCACCCCTCCACTTT; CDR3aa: CASGTGYSPLHF
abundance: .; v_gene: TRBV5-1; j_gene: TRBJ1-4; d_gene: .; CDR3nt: TGCGCCAGCAGCTTAACGAGCGCAACTAATGAAAAACTGTTTTTT; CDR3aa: CASSLTSATNEKLFF
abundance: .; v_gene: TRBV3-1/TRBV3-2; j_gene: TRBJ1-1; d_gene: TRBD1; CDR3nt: TGTGCCAGCAGCCAAGTACAGGGGTGGGCTGAAGCTTTCTTT; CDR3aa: CASSQVQGWAEAFF
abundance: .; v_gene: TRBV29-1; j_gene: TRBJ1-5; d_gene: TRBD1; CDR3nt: TGCAGCGTTGTGGACAGGGGGGAAAATCAGCCCCAGCATTTT; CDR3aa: CSVVDRGENQPQHF
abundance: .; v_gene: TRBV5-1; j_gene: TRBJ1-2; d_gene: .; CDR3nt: TGCGCCAGCAGCGTGATGACAGCTGGTCTCTATGGCTACACCTTC; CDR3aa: CASSVMTAGLYGYTF
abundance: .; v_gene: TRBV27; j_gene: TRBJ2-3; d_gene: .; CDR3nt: TGTGCCAGCAGTTTGGGCGGGGGCCTATCAGATACGCAGTATTTT; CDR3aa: CASSLGGGLSDTQYF
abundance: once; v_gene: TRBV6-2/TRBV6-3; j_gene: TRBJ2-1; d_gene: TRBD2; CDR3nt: TGTGCCAGCAGTTACTCGGGACTAGCGGGAGTGGGTGAGCAGTTCTTC; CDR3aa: CASSYSGLAGVGEQFF
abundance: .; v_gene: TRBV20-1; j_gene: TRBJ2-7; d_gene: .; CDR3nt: TGCAGTGCTAGCTTAGTGTACGAGCAGTACTTC; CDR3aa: CSASLVYEQYF
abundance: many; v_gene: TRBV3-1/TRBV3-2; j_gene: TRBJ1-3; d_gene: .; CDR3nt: TGTGCCAGCAGCCAAGCGTCAGGGTATGGAAACACCATATATTTT; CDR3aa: CASSQASGYGNTIYF
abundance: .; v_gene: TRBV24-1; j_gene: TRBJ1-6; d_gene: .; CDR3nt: TGTGCCACCAGTGATTTGAGGGACAAGGAAATTAATTCACCCCTCCACTTT; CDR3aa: CATSDLRDKEINSPLHF
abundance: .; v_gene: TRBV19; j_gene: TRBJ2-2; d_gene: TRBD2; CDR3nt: TGTGCCACGCCCAATATAGCGGGGGGGAACACCGGGGAGCTGTTTTTT; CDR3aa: CATPNIAGGNTGELFF
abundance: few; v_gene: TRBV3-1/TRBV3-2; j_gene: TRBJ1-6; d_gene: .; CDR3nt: TGTGCCAGCAGAACTTGGACAGATAGAAATTCACCCCTCCACTTT; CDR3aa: CASRTWTDRNSPLHF
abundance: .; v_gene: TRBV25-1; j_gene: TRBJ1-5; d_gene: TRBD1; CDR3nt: TGTGCCAGCAGTGAGCCAGGGGGAAATCAGCCCCAGCATTTT; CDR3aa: CASSEPGGNQPQHF
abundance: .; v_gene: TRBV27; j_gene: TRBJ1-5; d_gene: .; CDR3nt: TGTGCCAGCAGGGGCATTACCCAGGGTAGCAATCAGCCCCAGCATTTT; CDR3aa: CASRGITQGSNQPQHF
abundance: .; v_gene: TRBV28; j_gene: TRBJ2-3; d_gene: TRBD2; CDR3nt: TGTGCCAGCAGTTTGCTAGCGGGGACTAGCACAGATACGCAGTATTTT; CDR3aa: CASSLLAGTSTDTQYF
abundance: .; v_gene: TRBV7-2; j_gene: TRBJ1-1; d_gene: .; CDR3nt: TGTGCCAGCAGCTTAGATAGGGGCGCGGAAGCTTTCTTT; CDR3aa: CASSLDRGAEAFF
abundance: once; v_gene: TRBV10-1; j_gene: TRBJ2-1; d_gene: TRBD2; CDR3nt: TGCGCCAGCAGTGAGTACGGCGGGGGGGCCATCCATGAGCAGTTCTTC; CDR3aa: CASSEYGGGAIHEQFF
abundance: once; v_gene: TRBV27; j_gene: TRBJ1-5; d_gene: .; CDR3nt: TGTGCCAGCAGTTTCGGGGGTGGTGGTCAGCCCCAGCATTTT; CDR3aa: CASSFGGGGQPQHF
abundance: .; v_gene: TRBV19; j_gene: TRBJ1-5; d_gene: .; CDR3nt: TGTGCCAGTACTACTGGGATCAGACAGGCCAATCAGCCCCAGCATTTT; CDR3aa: CASTTGIRQANQPQHF
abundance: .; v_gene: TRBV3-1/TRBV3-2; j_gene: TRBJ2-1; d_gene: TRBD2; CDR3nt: TGTGCCAGCAGCCAAGCCCTCGTAGCGGGGGGACACAATGAGCAGTTCTTC; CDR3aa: CASSQALVAGGHNEQFF
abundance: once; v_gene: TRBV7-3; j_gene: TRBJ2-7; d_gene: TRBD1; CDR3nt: TGTGCCAGCAGCTTAGCGGGCGACAGGGTCGTCCACGAGCAGTACTTC; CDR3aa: CASSLAGDRVVHEQYF
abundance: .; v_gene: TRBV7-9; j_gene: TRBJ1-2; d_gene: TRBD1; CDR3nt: TGTGCCAGCAGCTCCGGGACAGGGATCGGCTATGGCTACACCTTC; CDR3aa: CASSSGTGIGYGYTF
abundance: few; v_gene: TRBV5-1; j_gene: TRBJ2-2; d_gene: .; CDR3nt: TGCGCCAGCAGTCGAGGGCAGGCGAGCACCGGGGAGCTGTTTTTT; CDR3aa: CASSRGQASTGELFF
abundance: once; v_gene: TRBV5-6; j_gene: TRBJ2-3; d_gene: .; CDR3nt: TGTGCCAGCAGCTTAAGGACAGGGAGGGCAGATACGCAGTATTTT; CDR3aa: CASSLRTGRADTQYF
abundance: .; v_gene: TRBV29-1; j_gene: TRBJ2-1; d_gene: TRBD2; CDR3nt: TGCAGCGTTGAAGAGTTACTCGGGCTAGCGGGGACCTACAATGAGCAGTTCTTC; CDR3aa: CSVEELLGLAGTYNEQFF
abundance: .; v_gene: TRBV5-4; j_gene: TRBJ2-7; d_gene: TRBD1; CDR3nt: TGTGCCAGCTCTCCGGGGGACAGGGTCTACGAGCAGTACTTC; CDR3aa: CASSPGDRVYEQYF
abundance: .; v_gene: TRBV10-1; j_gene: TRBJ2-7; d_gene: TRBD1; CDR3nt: TGCGCCAGCAGGGGACAGGGCTCCTACGAGCAGTACTTC; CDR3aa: CASRGQGSYEQYF
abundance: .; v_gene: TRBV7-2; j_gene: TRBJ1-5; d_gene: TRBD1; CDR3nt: TGTGCCAGCAGCTTAGGGGACAGGGTACGGTTCAATCAGCCCCAGCATTTT; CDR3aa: CASSLGDRVRFNQPQHF
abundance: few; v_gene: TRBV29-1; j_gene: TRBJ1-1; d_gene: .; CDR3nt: TGCAGCGGATTACAGGGCTTGAACACTGAAGCTTTCTTT; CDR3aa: CSGLQGLNTEAFF
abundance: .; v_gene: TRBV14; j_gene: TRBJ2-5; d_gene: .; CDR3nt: TGTGCCAGCAGCCAAGTATCAGGGGTCGGGGAGACCCAGTACTTC; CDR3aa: CASSQVSGVGETQYF
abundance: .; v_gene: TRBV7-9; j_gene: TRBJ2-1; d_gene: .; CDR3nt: TGTGCCAGCAGCTCACCCAAGACAACACGCTCCTACAATGAGCAGTTCTTC; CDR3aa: CASSSPKTTRSYNEQFF